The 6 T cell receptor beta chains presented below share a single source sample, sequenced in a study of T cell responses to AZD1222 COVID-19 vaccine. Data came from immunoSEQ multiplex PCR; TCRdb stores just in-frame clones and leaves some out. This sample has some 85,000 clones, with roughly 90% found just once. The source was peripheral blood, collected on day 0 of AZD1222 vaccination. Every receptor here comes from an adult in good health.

The CDR3, as DNA: TGTGCCAGCAGTTACTCGGGGACAGGGGGCAATCAGCCCCAGCATTTT. Translating gives CASSYSGTGGNQPQHF. The gene calls are TRBV6-5 and TRBJ1-5; 10 bases match TRBD1. The CDR3 extends over 16 amino acids. CDR1 is MNHEY, CDR2 SVGAGI, per germline. The V gene end was trimmed by 0 bases and the J gene end by 2 bases; junction bases not matched to a gene: 1.

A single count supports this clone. CDR3 in DNA: TGTGCCAGCAGCCGCGCCGGCGACACCATATATTTT. This encodes CASSRAGDTIYF. The chain joins TRBV7-3 to TRBJ1-3; D is uncertain. The germline CDR1 and CDR2 sequences are SGHTA and FQGTGA. Deletions cut 5 bases from V and 8 bases from J, with 10 bases between. This CDR3 region has 12 residues.

Here the CDR3 reads CASSYTGASTDTQYF. The CDR3 nucleotides read TGTGCCAGCAGTTACACCGGTGCTAGCACAGATACGCAGTATTTT. The chain has TRBV6-5 and TRBJ2-3; D ambiguous. Germline values: CDR1 MNHEY, CDR2 SVGAGI. The V end was cut by 2 bases, the J end by 0 bases, with 9 bases between. The CDR3 is 15 amino acids.

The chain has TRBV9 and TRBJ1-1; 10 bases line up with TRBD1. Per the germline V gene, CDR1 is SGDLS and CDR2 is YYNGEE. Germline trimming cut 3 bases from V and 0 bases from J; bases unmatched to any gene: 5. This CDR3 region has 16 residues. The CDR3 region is CASSEGTGAMNTEAFF. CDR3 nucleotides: TGTGCCAGCAGCGAGGGGACAGGGGCTATGAACACTGAAGCTTTCTTT.

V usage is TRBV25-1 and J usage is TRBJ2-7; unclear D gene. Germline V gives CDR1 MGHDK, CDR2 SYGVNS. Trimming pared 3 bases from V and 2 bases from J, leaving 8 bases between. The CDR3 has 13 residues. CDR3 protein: CASSDQRTYEQYF. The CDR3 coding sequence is TGTGCCAGCAGTGATCAACGTACCTACGAGCAGTACTTC.

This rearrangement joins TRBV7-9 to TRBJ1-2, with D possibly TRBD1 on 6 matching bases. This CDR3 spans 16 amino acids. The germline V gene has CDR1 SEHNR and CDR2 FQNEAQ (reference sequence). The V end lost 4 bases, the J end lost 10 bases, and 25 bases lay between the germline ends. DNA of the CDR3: TGTGCCAGCAGCTCCGAGACCGTTAGGCAGGGGTTTGACTACACCTTC. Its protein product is CASSSETVRQGFDYTF.